The 4 T cell receptor beta chains listed next were all sequenced from one sample in a study of cytomegalovirus exposure and HLA in healthy donors. Using immunoSEQ multiplex PCR, the repertoire was profiled, and TCRdb retains in-frame clones only, with some absent. The sample consists of 150,000 to 180,000 clones, approximately 86% of them appearing once. Sequencing input: PBMCs. The receptor source for this set is a man aged 18 to 35 in good health and CMV-seropositive.

This sequence joins TRBV9 and TRBJ2-7, with D perhaps matching TRBD1 (6 bases). This CDR3 spans 15 amino acids. Per germline, CDR1 SGDLS and CDR2 YYNGEE. The V gene lost 4 bases and the J gene lost 1 base, with 15 bases spanning the gap. CDR3 amino acids: CASSPTLGGSYEQYF. CDR3 DNA: TGTGCCAGCAGCCCCACCCTAGGGGGATCCTACGAGCAGTACTTC.

The V gene is TRBV4-1, the J gene TRBJ1-3; 8 bases align to TRBD1. Germline values: CDR1 MGHRA, CDR2 YSYEKL. This CDR3 has 18 amino acids. The V segment lost 6 bases and the J segment 1 base; nucleotides outside the gene matches: 14. CDR3 region: CASRRQGPLVHSGNTIYF. CDR3 bases: TGCGCCAGCAGGCGACAGGGGCCCCTGGTCCATTCTGGAAACACCATATATTTT.

The table lists this clone with a count of one. This chain connects TRBV7-6 to TRBJ2-7; 8 bases fit TRBD1. Losses at the gene ends were 3 bases for V and 1 base for J; bases not matched to a gene: 11. Per the germline V gene, CDR1 is SGHVS and CDR2 is FNYEAQ. CDR3 length: 17 residues. In DNA form, the CDR3 reads TGTGCCAGCAGCTTCGCCGCCCCGGGGACAGGTTCCTACGAGCAGTACTTC. Amino acid sequence: CASSFAAPGTGSYEQYF.

V and J are TRBV19 and TRBJ2-7; D unclear. CDR1 is LNHDA and CDR2 is SQIVND in the germline V gene (reference sequence). Trimming pared 1 base from V and 3 bases from J, leaving 10 bases between. The CDR3 runs 14 residues. CDR3 nucleotide sequence: TGTGCCAGTAGTATAGGGCTCCGCAACTACGAGCAGTACTTC. Translated: CASSIGLRNYEQYF.